Listed here are 18 T cell receptor beta chains from one sample, sequenced in a study of cytomegalovirus exposure and HLA in healthy donors. PCR used 60 Vbeta primers and 13 Jbeta primers. Clones were read by immunoSEQ multiplex PCR, and TCRdb kept only the in-frame ones, dropping some. The table includes 220,000 or so clones, more than 60% detected once. The sequenced sample was PBMCs. The receptor set was obtained from a man aged 50 to 59 in good health and CMV-seronegative.

The chain links TRBV5-4 to TRBJ2-7, with 7 nucleotides matching TRBD1. Germline CDR1 SGHNT, CDR2 YYREEE (reference sequence). Germline trimming cut 4 bases from V and 2 bases from J; bases unmatched to any gene: 9. CDR3 size: 15 residues. Here the CDR3 reads CASSRAGGRTYEQYF. CDR3 nucleotides: TGTGCCAGCAGCCGGGCAGGGGGTCGAACCTACGAGCAGTACTTC.

The V and J genes are TRBV19 and TRBJ1-5; tentatively, D is TRBD1 (5 bases). Germline V gene data show CDR1 as LNHDA and CDR2 as SQIVND (reference sequence). This CDR3 is 14 amino acids long. The V end was cut by 3 bases, the J end by 3 bases, with 9 bases between. As DNA, the CDR3 is TGTGCCAGTAGTATTAGGGGATACAATCAGCCCCAGCATTTT. It specifies CASSIRGYNQPQHF.

Worth noting for this clone: One end of the junction varies from germline; a read error may be responsible. CDR3 residues: CASSLAGYTGKLFF. CDR3 bases: TGCGCCAGCAGCTTGGCGGGCTACACCGGGAAGCTGTTTTTT. The J gene is TRBJ2-2, the V gene TRBV5-1, with TRBD2 as a possible D gene (5 bases). In germline, CDR1 is SGHRS, CDR2 YFSETQ. The CDR3 sequence is 14 residues long.

V gene TRBV28 combines with J gene TRBJ1-5, with 8 bases matching TRBD1. The J segment lost 5 bases and the V segment lost 5 bases, leaving 5 bases of the junction unmatched. Germline CDR1 reads MDHEN; CDR2 reads SYDVKM. The CDR3 totals 14 residues. Here the CDR3 reads CASSPGTGDQPQHF. CDR3 DNA sequence: TGTGCCAGCAGTCCGGGGACAGGCGATCAGCCCCAGCATTTT. Full variable domain (rest looked up from reference TRBV28 and TRBJ1-5): DVKVTQSSRYLVKRTGEKVFLECVQDMDHENMFWYRQDPGLGLRLIYFSYDVKMKEKGDIPEGYSVSREKKERFSLILESASTNQTSMYLCASSPGTGDQPQHFGDGTRLSIL.

The V and J genes are TRBV4-1 and TRBJ2-5, with 12 nucleotides matching TRBD2. V was pared by 3 bases and J by 5 bases, with 16 bases of the junction left unmatched. From germline, CDR1 is MGHRA and CDR2 YSYEKL. The CDR3 runs 19 residues. The CDR3 loop is CASSHKGLAGTGPRETQYF. The CDR3 DNA reads TGCGCCAGCAGCCATAAAGGACTAGCGGGGACGGGCCCAAGGGAGACCCAGTACTTC.

The chain couples TRBV4-1 to TRBJ2-5, with 7 bases lining up with TRBD2. Germline V gives CDR1 MGHRA, CDR2 YSYEKL. Trimming took 1 base from V and 3 from J; bases not matched to a gene: 8. CDR3 length equals 16 residues. The CDR3 spells CASSQAETSPKETQYF. The CDR3 DNA reads as TGCGCCAGCAGCCAAGCTGAGACTAGCCCAAAAGAGACCCAGTACTTC.

This rearrangement joins TRBV12-5 to TRBJ2-7, with D uncertain. The V end was cut by 0 bases, the J end by 1 base, with 4 bases between. Germline V gene data show CDR1 as LGHNT and CDR2 as FRNRAP. There are 13 residues in the CDR3. The CDR3 reads CASGLVRSYEQYF. CDR3 in DNA: TGTGCTAGTGGTTTGGTCCGGTCCTACGAGCAGTACTTC.

This chain uses TRBV6-6 with TRBJ2-7, with 7 positions matching TRBD1. V lost 4 bases, J lost 6 bases, and 6 bases stayed unmatched. The CDR3 length is 13 residues. Germline V lookup: CDR1 MNHNY, CDR2 SVGAGI (reference sequence). DNA of the CDR3: TGTGCCAGCAGTTCACAAGACAGGGCCGAGCAGTACTTC. Translation gives CASSSQDRAEQYF.

In this sample, this clone turned up once. The chain has TRBV27 and TRBJ1-6; the match to TRBD1 covers 8 bases. The CDR3 has 15 residues. CDR1 MNHEY and CDR2 SMNVEV come from the germline V gene (reference sequence). V gave up 3 bases and J gave up 8 bases; unmatched junction bases: 6. CDR3 sequence: CASSFGDRGYSPLHF. The DNA of the CDR3 is TGTGCCAGCAGTTTCGGAGACAGGGGTTATTCACCCCTCCACTTT.

For this clone: The junction shows a germline mismatch at one end, possibly a read error. V gene TRBV9 combines with J gene TRBJ1-1; 8 positions match TRBD1. The CDR3 runs 14 residues. Germline V gives CDR1 SGDLS, CDR2 YYNGEE. CDR3 sequence: CASSVAQGGTEASF. The CDR3 coding sequence is TGTGCCAGCAGCGTAGCACAGGGGGGTACTGAAGCTTCCTTT.

The chain carries TRBV5-1 and TRBJ2-1, with 10 bases matching TRBD2. J was trimmed by 5 bases and V by 0 bases; bases with no gene match: 2. The CDR3 consists of 15 residues. Germline V lookup: CDR1 SGHRS, CDR2 YFSETQ. The CDR3 spells CASSLGLAGNNEQFF. The CDR3 DNA reads as TGCGCCAGCAGCTTGGGACTAGCGGGCAACAATGAGCAGTTCTTC.

The count of this clone is one. This chain links TRBV7-9 with TRBJ1-2; 7 nucleotides match TRBD1. Germline-derived CDR1 and CDR2 are SEHNR and FQNEAQ (reference sequence). After removal of 5 bases from V and 8 bases from J, the junction contained 5 bases not matched to a gene. This CDR3 is built from 12 residues. DNA for the CDR3: TGTGCCAGCAGCCAAGGGGGCCTCGGCTACACCTTC. Its protein product is CASSQGGLGYTF.

This chain connects TRBV18 to TRBJ1-5; maybe TRBD1 (5 bases). Between the trimmed V and J ends, which lost 1 base and 1 base, there was a span of 11 bases. The germline gives CDR1 KGHSH, CDR2 LQKENI. The CDR3 totals 16 residues. In DNA, the CDR3 is TGTGCCAGCTCACCACAGGGGCTGGGAAGCAATCAGCCCCAGCATTTT. Residues: CASSPQGLGSNQPQHF.

The chain carries TRBV5-1 and TRBJ2-7; D perhaps matches TRBD2 (5 bases). The CDR3 is made up of 15 amino acids. Per the germline V gene, CDR1 is SGHRS and CDR2 is YFSETQ. The V gene lost 3 bases and the J gene lost 2 bases, with 15 bases spanning the gap. The CDR3 spells CASSSGSNAPYEQYF. DNA of the CDR3: TGCGCCAGCAGCTCGGGGTCGAACGCCCCCTACGAGCAGTACTTC.

The rearrangement uses TRBV11-2 and TRBJ1-1, with 7 bases fitting TRBD1. The CDR3 has 15 residues. Germline V lookup: CDR1 SGHAT, CDR2 FQNNGV. V shed 3 bases and J 1 base; nucleotides not matched to a gene: 5. This CDR3 is CASSLAGTENTEAFF. CDR3 DNA: TGTGCCAGCAGCTTGGCCGGGACAGAGAACACTGAAGCTTTCTTT. Based on the CDR3 plus reference TRBV11-2 and TRBJ1-1, the full variable domain is EAGVAQSPRYKIIEKRQSVAFWCNPISGHATLYWYQQILGQGPKLLIQFQNNGVVDDSQLPKDRFSAERLKGVDSTLKIQPAKLEDSAVYLCASSLAGTENTEAFFGQGTRLTVV.

This rearrangement joins TRBV28 to TRBJ1-2, with a possible D match to TRBD1 (6 bases). The CDR3 is 15 residues long. The germline gives CDR1 MDHEN, CDR2 SYDVKM. V shed 1 base and J shed 3 bases, with 12 bases lying between them. CDR3 protein: CASSLLVGAHYGYTF. CDR3 bases: TGTGCCAGCAGTTTATTGGTGGGGGCTCACTATGGCTACACCTTC.

The chain combines TRBV5-6 with TRBJ2-3, with a weak D call TRBD1 (5 bases). The germline CDR1 and CDR2 sequences are SGHDT and YYEEEE. V lost 3 bases and J 1 base, leaving 18 bases between the germline ends. The CDR3 extends over 17 amino acids. The CDR3 reads CASSYLGRPLGTDTQYF. The CDR3 DNA reads TGTGCCAGCAGCTACCTGGGGCGCCCCTTGGGCACAGATACGCAGTATTTT.

V gene TRBV27 combines with J gene TRBJ2-1; 8 positions match TRBD2. Losses at the gene ends were 5 bases for V and 8 bases for J; bases not matched to a gene: 11. Germline V gene data show CDR1 as MNHEY and CDR2 as SMNVEV (reference sequence). The CDR3 sequence is 15 residues long. The CDR3 loop is CASSLLAGRRDEQFF. The CDR3 coding sequence is TGTGCCAGCAGTCTCCTAGCGGGTAGACGCGATGAGCAGTTCTTC.